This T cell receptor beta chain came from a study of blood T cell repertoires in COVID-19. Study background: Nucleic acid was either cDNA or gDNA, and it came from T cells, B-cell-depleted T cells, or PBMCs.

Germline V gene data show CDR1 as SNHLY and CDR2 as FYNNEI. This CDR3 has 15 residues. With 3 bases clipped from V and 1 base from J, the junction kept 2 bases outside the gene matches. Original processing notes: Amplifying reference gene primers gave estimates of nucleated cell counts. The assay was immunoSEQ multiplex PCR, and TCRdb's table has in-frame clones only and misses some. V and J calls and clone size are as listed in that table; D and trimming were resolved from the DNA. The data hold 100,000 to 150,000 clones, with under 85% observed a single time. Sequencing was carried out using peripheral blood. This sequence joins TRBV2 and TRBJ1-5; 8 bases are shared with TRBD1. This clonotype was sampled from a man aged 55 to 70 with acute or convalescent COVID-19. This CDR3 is CASSDNRGSNQPQHF. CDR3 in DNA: TGTGCCAGCAGTGATAACAGGGGGAGCAATCAGCCCCAGCATTTT.